The present T cell receptor beta chain was sequenced within a study of CD8 T cells in Susac syndrome. Findings of the study overall: The authors acknowledged that their TCR sequencing and HLA analysis involved a relatively small number of individuals.

Germline values: CDR1 LGHDT, CDR2 YNNKEL (reference sequence). Deletions cut 0 bases from V and 4 bases from J, with 15 bases between. This CDR3 comprises 17 residues. TCR beta from blood CD8+ and CD4+ T cells was sequenced. The patients who served as multiple sclerosis controls were treatment-naive and had stable or active relapsing-remitting disease that fulfilled the revised McDonald criteria. RNA, at about 0.5 to 1 ug, was reverse transcribed with random hexamers. TCRdb re-derived calls from the immunoSEQ multiplex PCR reads in MiXCR, one entry per CDR3 protein. The sample records fewer than 350,000 distinct CDR3 sequences, around 92% being singletons. Of note for this clonotype: What it binds is unknown.

The gene calls are TRBV3-1 and TRBJ2-2, with D perhaps TRBD2 (6 bases). The specimen sequenced was CD4+ T cells from PBMCs. The receptor was derived from a human donor with multiple sclerosis. In nucleotides, the CDR3 is TGTGCCAGCAGCCAAGACAGGAGAAAGGAGGGCACCGGGGAGCTGTTTTTT. Protein: CASSQDRRKEGTGELFF. The entire variable domain, with the rest obtained from reference TRBV3-1 and TRBJ2-2, is as follows: DTAVSQTPKYLVTQMGNDKSIKCEQNLGHDTMYWYKQDSKKFLKIMFSYNNKELIINETVPNRFSPKSPDKAHLNLHINSLELGDSAVYFCASSQDRRKEGTGELFFGEGSRLTVL.